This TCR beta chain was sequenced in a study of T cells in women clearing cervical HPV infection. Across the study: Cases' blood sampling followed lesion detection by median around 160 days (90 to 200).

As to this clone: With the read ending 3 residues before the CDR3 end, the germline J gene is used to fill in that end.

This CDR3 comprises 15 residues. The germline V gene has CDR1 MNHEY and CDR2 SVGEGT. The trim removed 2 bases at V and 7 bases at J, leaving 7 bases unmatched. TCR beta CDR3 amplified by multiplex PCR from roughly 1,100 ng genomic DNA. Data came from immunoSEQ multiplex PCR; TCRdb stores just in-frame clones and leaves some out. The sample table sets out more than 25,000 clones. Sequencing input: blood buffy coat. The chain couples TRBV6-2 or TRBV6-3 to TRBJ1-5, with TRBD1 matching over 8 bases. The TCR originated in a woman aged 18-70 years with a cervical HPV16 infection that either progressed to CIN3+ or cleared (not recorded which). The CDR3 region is CASSYGQGARQPQHF. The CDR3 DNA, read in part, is TGTGCCAGCAGTTACGGCCAGGGGGCAAGGCAGCCC.